These T cell receptor beta chains were read from a single sample in a study of OX40 agonist ivuxolimab in advanced cancers. Sequencing was performed with immunoSEQ multiplex PCR; in TCRdb, only in-frame clones are kept and a portion is missing. The sample holds tens of thousands of clones, roughly 80% seen once. The sequencing used CD4+ or CD8+ T cells sorted from blood, collected in a trial of the OX40 agonist ivuxolimab. The receptors come from an adult with an advanced solid tumor such as melanoma, head and neck, liver or kidney cancer. Each CDR3 is given with its conserved first and last residue. A D gene is named only where the DNA matches it firmly. A clone size is listed for some rows: how often the clone was seen (once, few, many), or a class if it is expanded.

clone_size | d_call | j_call | v_call | cdr3_aa | cdr3_nt
. | . | TRBJ1-5 | TRBV28 | CASRQDYSNQPQHF | TGTGCCAGCAGACAGGATTATAGCAATCAGCCCCAGCATTTT
. | . | TRBJ2-5 | TRBV7-2 | CASSKDRGGTQYF | TGTGCCAGCAGCAAGGACCGGGGTGGGACCCAGTACTTC
few | . | TRBJ1-2 | TRBV5-5 | CASSLVVSANYGYTF | TGTGCCAGCAGCTTGGTAGTGTCAGCTAACTATGGCTACACCTTC
. | TRBD1 | TRBJ2-2 | TRBV5-1 | CASRDRVNTGELFF | TGCGCCAGCAGGGACAGGGTGAACACCGGGGAGCTGTTTTTT
few | TRBD2 | TRBJ2-7 | TRBV28 | CASRTSGIYEQYF | TGTGCCAGCAGAACTAGCGGGATCTACGAGCAGTACTTC
. | TRBD1 | TRBJ2-3 | TRBV28 | CATSDRGFTDTQYF | TGTGCCACCTCAGACAGGGGGTTTACAGATACGCAGTATTTT
once | TRBD1 | TRBJ2-7 | TRBV30 | CAFTDRETYEQYF | TGTGCCTTTACGGACAGGGAAACCTACGAGCAGTACTTC
few | . | TRBJ1-5 | TRBV7-8 | CASSLGSQGGNQPQHF | TGTGCCAGCAGCTTAGGAAGTCAGGGTGGGAATCAGCCCCAGCATTTT
. | . | TRBJ1-5 | TRBV4-1 | CASSQLPGLNQPQHF | TGCGCCAGCAGCCAACTTCCGGGCCTAAATCAGCCCCAGCATTTT
. | . | TRBJ2-3 | TRBV9 | CASSVEGEGDTQYF | TGTGCCAGCAGCGTAGAGGGGGAAGGAGATACGCAGTATTTT
. | . | TRBJ2-3 | TRBV5-6 | CASSLVTGTQYF | TGTGCCAGCAGCTTGGTTACAGGGACGCAGTATTTT
. | TRBD1 | TRBJ1-2 | TRBV7-2 | CASSRLTGGGGYTF | TGTGCCAGCAGCCGACTGACAGGGGGAGGTGGCTACACCTTC
. | TRBD2 | TRBJ2-5 | TRBV7-7 | CASSIGVAGIQETQYF | TGTGCCAGCAGTATCGGGGTAGCGGGTATCCAAGAGACCCAGTACTTC
. | . | TRBJ2-2 | TRBV5-4 | CASSPRTVDTGELFF | TGTGCCAGCAGCCCCCGGACGGTGGACACCGGGGAGCTGTTTTTT
. | . | TRBJ1-2 | TRBV29-1 | CSVEDLAGHYGYTF | TGCAGCGTTGAAGATCTGGCAGGGCACTATGGCTACACCTTC
. | TRBD1 | TRBJ1-4 | TRBV27 | CASTETGVLPTNEKLFF | TGTGCCAGCACCGAGACAGGGGTTCTCCCAACTAATGAAAAACTGTTTTTT
. | . | TRBJ2-5 | TRBV7-2 | CASTLSYGETQYF | TGTGCCAGCACCTTAAGTTACGGGGAGACCCAGTACTTC
. | . | TRBJ2-2 | TRBV18 | CASSPFTLTGNTGELFF | TGTGCCAGCTCACCATTCACCTTGACGGGGAACACCGGGGAGCTGTTTTTT
. | . | TRBJ2-5 | TRBV20-1 | CSARGEETQYF | TGCAGTGCTAGGGGGGAAGAGACCCAGTACTTC
. | TRBD1 | TRBJ1-2 | TRBV4-1 | CASSQDFLLETGIRVYGYTF | TGCGCCAGCAGCCAAGATTTTCTCCTTGAGACAGGGATAAGGGTCTATGGCTACACCTTC
. | TRBD2 | TRBJ2-5 | TRBV28 | CASSLWGMGTSGHQETQYF | TGTGCCAGCAGTTTATGGGGAATGGGGACTAGCGGGCACCAAGAGACCCAGTACTTC
. | . | TRBJ2-3 | TRBV29-1 | CSVEDRVGTDTQYF | TGCAGCGTTGAAGACCGGGTCGGCACAGATACGCAGTATTTT
few | . | TRBJ1-5 | TRBV28 | CASSWTLNQPQHF | TGTGCCAGCAGCTGGACGTTGAATCAGCCCCAGCATTTT
. | TRBD2 | TRBJ2-3 | TRBV27 | CASKRGGRTPDTQYF | TGTGCCAGCAAGAGGGGCGGGAGAACGCCGGATACGCAGTATTTT
. | . | TRBJ2-7 | TRBV14 | CASSQVYEQYF | TGTGCCAGCAGCCAAGTTTACGAGCAGTACTTC
. | TRBD2 | TRBJ2-2 | TRBV4-3 | CASSQQGGAGELFF | TGCGCCAGCAGCCAACAGGGAGGGGCCGGGGAGCTGTTTTTT
few | . | TRBJ1-5 | TRBV2 | CASTESNQPQHF | TGTGCCAGCACAGAGAGCAATCAGCCCCAGCATTTT
. | . | TRBJ1-2 | TRBV28 | CASSPGARGYTF | TGTGCCAGCAGTCCCGGCGCCCGGGGCTACACCTTC
. | TRBD1 | TRBJ2-1 | TRBV18 | CASSPGQGSSYNEQFF | TGTGCCAGCTCACCCGGACAGGGAAGCTCCTACAATGAGCAGTTCTTC
. | . | TRBJ2-1 | TRBV7-6 | CASSLPPYNEQFF | TGTGCCAGCAGCTTACCCCCCTACAATGAGCAGTTCTTC
. | . | TRBJ2-1 | TRBV11-3 | CASSLGSGVWEQFF | TGTGCCAGCAGCTTAGGGTCAGGGGTATGGGAGCAGTTCTTC
. | . | TRBJ2-3 | TRBV11-3 | CASSTWAGADTDTQYF | TGTGCCAGCAGCACCTGGGCAGGGGCGGACACAGATACGCAGTATTTT
. | TRBD1 | TRBJ1-5 | TRBV6-1 | CASSADRVWQPQHF | TGTGCCAGCAGTGCCGACAGGGTCTGGCAGCCCCAGCATTTT
. | . | TRBJ1-1 | TRBV6-6 | CASSYGVVPEAFF | TGTGCCAGCAGTTATGGGGTCGTTCCTGAAGCTTTCTTT
. | TRBD1 | TRBJ1-5 | TRBV15 | CATSRALQGVGNQPQHF | TGTGCCACCAGCAGGGCGTTACAGGGGGTCGGCAATCAGCCCCAGCATTTT
. | TRBD1 | TRBJ2-7 | TRBV6-5 | CASVSGTGATYEQYF | TGTGCCAGCGTCTCCGGGACAGGGGCTACCTACGAGCAGTACTTC
. | . | TRBJ1-4 | TRBV7-2 | CASSHGWGGEKLFF | TGTGCCAGCAGCCACGGTTGGGGGGGTGAAAAACTGTTTTTT
. | . | TRBJ1-3 | TRBV29-1 | CSVGGAGNTIYF | TGCAGCGTGGGGGGCGCTGGAAACACCATATATTTT
. | . | TRBJ1-2 | TRBV7-2 | CASSLENREGGYTF | TGTGCCAGCAGCTTAGAAAACAGGGAAGGTGGCTACACCTTC
. | . | TRBJ2-1 | TRBV4-3 | CASSHQDYWGNNEQFF | TGCGCCAGCAGTCATCAAGACTACTGGGGAAACAATGAGCAGTTCTTC